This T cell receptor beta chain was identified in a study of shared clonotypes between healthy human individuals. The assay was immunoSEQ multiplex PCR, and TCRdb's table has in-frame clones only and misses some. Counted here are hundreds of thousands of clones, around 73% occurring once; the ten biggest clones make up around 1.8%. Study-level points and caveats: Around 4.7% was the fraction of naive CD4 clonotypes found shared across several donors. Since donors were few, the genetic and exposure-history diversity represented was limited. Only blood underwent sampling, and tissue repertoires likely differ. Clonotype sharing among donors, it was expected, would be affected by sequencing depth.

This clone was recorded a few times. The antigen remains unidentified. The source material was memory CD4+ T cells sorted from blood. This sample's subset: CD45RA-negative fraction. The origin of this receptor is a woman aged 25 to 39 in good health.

The CDR3 region is CASSQGTGTNTGELFF. CDR3 nucleotide sequence: TGTGCCAGCAGCCAAGGGACAGGGACGAACACCGGGGAGCTGTTTTTT. The J gene is TRBJ2-2, the V gene TRBV4-2, with 8 bases fitting TRBD1. CDR3 length: 16 amino acids. The germline CDR1 and CDR2 sequences are LGHNA and YNFKEQ. With 1 base clipped from V and 0 bases from J, the junction kept 1 base outside the gene matches.